This TCR beta chain was captured in a study of T cell changes during pregnancy in multiple sclerosis. The method was immunoSEQ multiplex PCR; TCRdb's version includes in-frame clones alone and lacks a portion of them. The sample yields under 80,000 clones, around 90% seen once. V was clipped by 5 bases and J by 5 bases; unmatched bases: 8. The CDR3 sequence is 16 residues long. Germline V gives CDR1 MDHEN, CDR2 SYDVKM. The chain joins TRBV28 to TRBJ2-7; TRBD2 aligns across 14 bases. Sequenced here: peripheral blood, sampled in the first trimester of pregnancy. This receptor was taken from a female donor with multiple sclerosis, enrolled in a pregnancy study. The CDR3 DNA is TGTGCCAGCAGTCCCATAAGACTAGCGGGAGGGCACGAGCAGTACTTC. Translating it yields CASSPIRLAGGHEQYF.